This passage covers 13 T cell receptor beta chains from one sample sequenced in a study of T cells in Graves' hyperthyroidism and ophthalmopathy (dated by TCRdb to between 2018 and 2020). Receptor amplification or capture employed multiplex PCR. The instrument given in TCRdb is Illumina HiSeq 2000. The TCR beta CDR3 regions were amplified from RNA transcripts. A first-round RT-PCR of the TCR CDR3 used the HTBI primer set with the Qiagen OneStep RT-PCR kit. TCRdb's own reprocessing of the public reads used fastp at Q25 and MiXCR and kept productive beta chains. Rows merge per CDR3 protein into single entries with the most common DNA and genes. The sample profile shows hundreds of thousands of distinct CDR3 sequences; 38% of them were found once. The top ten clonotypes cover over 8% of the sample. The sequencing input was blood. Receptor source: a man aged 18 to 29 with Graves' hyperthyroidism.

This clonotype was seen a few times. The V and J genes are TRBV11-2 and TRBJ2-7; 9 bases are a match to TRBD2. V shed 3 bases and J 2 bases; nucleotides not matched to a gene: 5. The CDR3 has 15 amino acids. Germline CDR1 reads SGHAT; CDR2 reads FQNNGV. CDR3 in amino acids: CASSLAGTSPYEQYF. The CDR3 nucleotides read TGTGCCAGCAGCTTGGCCGGGACTAGCCCCTACGAGCAGTACTTC. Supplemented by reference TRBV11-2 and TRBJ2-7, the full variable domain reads EAGVAQSPRYKIIEKRQSVAFWCNPISGHATLYWYQQILGQGPKLLIQFQNNGVVDDSQLPKDRFSAERLKGVDSTLKIQPAKLEDSAVYLCASSLAGTSPYEQYFGPGTRLTVT.

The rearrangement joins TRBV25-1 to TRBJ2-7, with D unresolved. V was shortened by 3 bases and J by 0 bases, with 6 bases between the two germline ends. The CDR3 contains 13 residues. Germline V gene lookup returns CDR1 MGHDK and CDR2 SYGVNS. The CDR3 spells CASSDPLSYEQYF. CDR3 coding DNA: TGTGCCAGCAGTGATCCGCTCTCCTACGAGCAGTACTTC.

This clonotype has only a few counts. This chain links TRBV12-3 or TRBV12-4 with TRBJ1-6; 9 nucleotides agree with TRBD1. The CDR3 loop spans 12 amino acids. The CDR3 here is CASGGQGHPLHF. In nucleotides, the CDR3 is TGTGCGAGTGGGGGACAGGGTCACCCCCTCCACTTT.

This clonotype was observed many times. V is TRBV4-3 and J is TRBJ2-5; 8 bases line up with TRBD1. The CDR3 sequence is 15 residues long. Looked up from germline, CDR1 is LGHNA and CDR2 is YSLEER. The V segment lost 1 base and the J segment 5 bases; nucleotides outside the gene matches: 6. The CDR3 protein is CASSQVMDRDETQYF. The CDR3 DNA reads TGCGCCAGCAGCCAAGTAATGGACAGGGACGAGACCCAGTACTTC.

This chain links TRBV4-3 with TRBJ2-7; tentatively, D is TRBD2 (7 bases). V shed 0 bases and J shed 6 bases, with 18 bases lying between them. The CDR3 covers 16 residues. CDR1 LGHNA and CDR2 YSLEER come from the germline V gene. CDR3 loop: CASSQDLGGRRPEQYF. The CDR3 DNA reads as TGCGCCAGCAGCCAAGATCTGGGGGGGCGCCGACCCGAGCAGTACTTC.

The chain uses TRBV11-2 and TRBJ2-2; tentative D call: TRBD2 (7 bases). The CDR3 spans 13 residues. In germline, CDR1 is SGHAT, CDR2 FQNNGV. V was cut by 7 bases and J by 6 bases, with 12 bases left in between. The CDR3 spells CASTTGGPGELFF. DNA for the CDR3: TGTGCCAGCACCACCGGGGGGCCCGGGGAGCTGTTTTTT. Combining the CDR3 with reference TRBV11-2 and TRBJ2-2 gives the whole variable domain EAGVAQSPRYKIIEKRQSVAFWCNPISGHATLYWYQQILGQGPKLLIQFQNNGVVDDSQLPKDRFSAERLKGVDSTLKIQPAKLEDSAVYLCASTTGGPGELFFGEGSRLTVL.

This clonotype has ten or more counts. Here the CDR3 reads CASSDRNTEAFF. The CDR3 bases are TGCGCCAGCAGTGACCGGAACACTGAAGCTTTCTTT. V is TRBV10-1 and J is TRBJ1-1; D not certain. V dropped 3 bases and J dropped 1 base, with 3 bases sitting between them. The length of the CDR3 is 12 residues. In germline, CDR1 is WNHNN, CDR2 SYGVQD (reference sequence).

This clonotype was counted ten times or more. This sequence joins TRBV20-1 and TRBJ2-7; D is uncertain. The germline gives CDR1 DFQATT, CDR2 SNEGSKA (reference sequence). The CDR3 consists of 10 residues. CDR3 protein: CSTRTYEQYF. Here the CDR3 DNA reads TGCTCAACACGGACCTACGAGCAGTACTTC.

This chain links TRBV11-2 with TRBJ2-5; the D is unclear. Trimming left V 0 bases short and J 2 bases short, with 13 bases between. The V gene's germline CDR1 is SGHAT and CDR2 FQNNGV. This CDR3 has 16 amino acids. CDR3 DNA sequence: TGTGCCAGCAGCTTAGAGAACCCTACATTACAAGAGACCCAGTACTTC. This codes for CASSLENPTLQETQYF. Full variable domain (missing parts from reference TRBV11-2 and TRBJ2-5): EAGVAQSPRYKIIEKRQSVAFWCNPISGHATLYWYQQILGQGPKLLIQFQNNGVVDDSQLPKDRFSAERLKGVDSTLKIQPAKLEDSAVYLCASSLENPTLQETQYFGPGTRLLVL.

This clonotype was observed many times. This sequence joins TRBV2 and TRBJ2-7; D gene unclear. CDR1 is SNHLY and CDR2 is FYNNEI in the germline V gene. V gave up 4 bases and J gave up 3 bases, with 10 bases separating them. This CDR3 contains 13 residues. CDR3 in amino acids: CASSAPRVYEQYF. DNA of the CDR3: TGTGCCAGCAGTGCTCCCAGAGTCTACGAGCAGTACTTC.

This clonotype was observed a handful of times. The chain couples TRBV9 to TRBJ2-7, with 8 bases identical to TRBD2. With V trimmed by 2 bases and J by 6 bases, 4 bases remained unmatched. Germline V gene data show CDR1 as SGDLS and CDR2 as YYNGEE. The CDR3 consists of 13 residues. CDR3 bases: TGTGCCAGCAGCGTTTCGGGGGGGCGCGAGCAGTACTTC. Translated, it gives CASSVSGGREQYF.

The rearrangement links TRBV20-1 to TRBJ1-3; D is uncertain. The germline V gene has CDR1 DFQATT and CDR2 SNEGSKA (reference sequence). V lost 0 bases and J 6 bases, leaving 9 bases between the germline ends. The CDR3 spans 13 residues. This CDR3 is CSAREGRENTIYF. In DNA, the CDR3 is TGCAGTGCTAGAGAAGGGAGGGAAAACACCATATATTTT.

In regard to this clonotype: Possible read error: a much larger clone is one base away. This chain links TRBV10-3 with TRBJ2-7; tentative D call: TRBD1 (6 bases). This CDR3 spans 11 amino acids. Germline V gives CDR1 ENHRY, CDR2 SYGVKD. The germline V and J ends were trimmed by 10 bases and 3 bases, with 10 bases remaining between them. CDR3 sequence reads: CATGQNYEQYF. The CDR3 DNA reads TGTGCCACAGGACAGAACTACGAGCAGTACTTC.